This T cell receptor (beta chain) was sequenced in a study of blood T cell repertoires in COVID-19. Clones were sequenced by immunoSEQ multiplex PCR, and TCRdb holds only the in-frame ones, with some missing. The table records some 200,000 clones, around 81% of them present only once. This TCR was recovered from a woman aged 45-65 years with acute COVID-19. What was sequenced was PBMCs or T cells enriched from blood (not recorded which).

This CDR3 reads CASSLGFQGTDTQYF. For the CDR3, the DNA is TGTGCCAGCAGCTTAGGGTTTCAGGGCACAGATACGCAGTATTTT. This sequence joins TRBV7-9 and TRBJ2-3; D unresolved. The CDR3 totals 15 residues. Germline V lookup: CDR1 SEHNR, CDR2 FQNEAQ (reference sequence). Trimming pared 1 base from V and 1 base from J, leaving 9 bases between.